A single sample is the source of the 4 T cell receptor beta chains below, sequenced in a study of blood T cell repertoires in COVID-19 (dated by TCRdb to 2019 to 2021). The library was made by the immunoSEQ multiplex PCR assay. TCRdb took over this immuneACCESS table, retaining in-frame rearrangements with V and J assigned. Such tables are incomplete; in checked studies, under half of the missing clones stem from an unresolved V gene, and the remainder is unexplained. The sample yields approximately 99,000 clones; 80% to 90% were counted once. 15% to 20% of the sample comes from the top ten. The sequenced material came from peripheral blood. All receptors come from a human donor in a cohort sampled during active COVID-19.

The chain links TRBV12-5 to TRBJ1-5, with 11 bases lining up with TRBD1. This CDR3 comprises 16 residues. With V trimmed by 4 bases and J by 1 base, 3 bases remained unmatched. Germline lookup yields CDR1 LGHNT and CDR2 FRNRAP. As DNA, the CDR3 is TGTGCTAGTGGTTCCGGACAGGGGGCGAGCAATCAGCCCCAGCATTTT. As protein: CASGSGQGASNQPQHF.

The rearrangement links TRBV6-5 to TRBJ2-7; 7 nucleotides line up with TRBD1. J gave up 7 bases and V 7 bases, and 10 bases lay outside the gene matches. Germline assignment: CDR1 MNHEY and CDR2 SVGAGI. CDR3 length: 13 amino acids. The chain's CDR3 is CASTPGTVGEQYF. CDR3 in DNA: TGTGCCAGCACCCCAGGGACAGTGGGGGAGCAGTACTTC.

V is TRBV5-4 and J is TRBJ1-1, with TRBD1 as a possible D gene (5 bases). The germline V gene has CDR1 SGHNT and CDR2 YYREEE (reference sequence). V was trimmed by 7 bases and J by 1 base, leaving 14 bases between them. The CDR3 totals 14 residues. In DNA, the CDR3 is TGTGCCAGCTTGGGGCTCGGGGGGAACACTGAAGCTTTCTTT. As protein: CASLGLGGNTEAFF. The full variable domain, in which reference TRBV5-4 and TRBJ1-1 provide the parts outside the CDR3, is ETGVTQSPTHLIKTRGQQVTLRCSSQSGHNTVSWYQQALGQGPQFIFQYYREEENGRGNFPPRFSGLQFPNYSSELNVNALELDDSALYLCASLGLGGNTEAFFGQGTRLTVV.

The chain recombines TRBV14 with TRBJ2-6; 10 nucleotides match TRBD1. Germline trimming cut 4 bases from V and 3 bases from J; bases unmatched to any gene: 9. This CDR3 has 18 residues. Germline V gene lookup returns CDR1 SGHDN and CDR2 FVKESK. CDR3 amino acids: CASSLYGQGEDGANVLTF. Written as DNA, the CDR3 is TGTGCCAGCAGCCTTTACGGACAGGGGGAGGATGGGGCCAACGTCCTGACTTTC.